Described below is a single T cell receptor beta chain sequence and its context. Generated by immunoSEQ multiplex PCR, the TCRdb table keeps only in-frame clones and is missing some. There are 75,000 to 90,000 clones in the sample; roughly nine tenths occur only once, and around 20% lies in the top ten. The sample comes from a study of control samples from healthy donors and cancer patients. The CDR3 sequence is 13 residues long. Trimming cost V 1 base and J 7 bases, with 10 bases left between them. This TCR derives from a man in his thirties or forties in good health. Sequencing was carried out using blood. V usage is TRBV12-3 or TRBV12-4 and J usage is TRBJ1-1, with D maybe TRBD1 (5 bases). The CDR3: CASSLVFQGEAFF. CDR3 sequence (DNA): TGTGCCAGCAGTTTAGTTTTCCAGGGTGAAGCTTTCTTT.